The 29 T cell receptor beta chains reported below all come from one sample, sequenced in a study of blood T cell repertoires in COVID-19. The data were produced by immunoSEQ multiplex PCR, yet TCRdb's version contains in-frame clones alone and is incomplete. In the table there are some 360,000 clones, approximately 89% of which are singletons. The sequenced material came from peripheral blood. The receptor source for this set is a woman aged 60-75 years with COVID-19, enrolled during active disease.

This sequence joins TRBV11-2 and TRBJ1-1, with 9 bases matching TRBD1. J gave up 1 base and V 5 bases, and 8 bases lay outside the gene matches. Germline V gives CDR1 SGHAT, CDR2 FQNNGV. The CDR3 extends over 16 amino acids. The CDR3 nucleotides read TGTGCCAGCAGCATGGACAGGGGTAAAGGGAACACTGAAGCTTTCTTT. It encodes CASSMDRGKGNTEAFF.

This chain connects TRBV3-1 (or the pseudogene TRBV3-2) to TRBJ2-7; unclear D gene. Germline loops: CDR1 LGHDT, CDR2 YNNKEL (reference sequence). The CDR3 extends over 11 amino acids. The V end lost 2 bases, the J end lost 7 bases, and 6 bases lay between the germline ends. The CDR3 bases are TGTGCCAGCAGCCAAACTTGGGAGCAGTACTTC. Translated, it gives CASSQTWEQYF.

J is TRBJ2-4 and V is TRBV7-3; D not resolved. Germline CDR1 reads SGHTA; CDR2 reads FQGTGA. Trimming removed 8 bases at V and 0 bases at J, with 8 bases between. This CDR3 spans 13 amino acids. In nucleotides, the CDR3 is TGTGCCAGCGGAGACCTAGCCAAAAACATTCAGTACTTC. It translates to CASGDLAKNIQYF.

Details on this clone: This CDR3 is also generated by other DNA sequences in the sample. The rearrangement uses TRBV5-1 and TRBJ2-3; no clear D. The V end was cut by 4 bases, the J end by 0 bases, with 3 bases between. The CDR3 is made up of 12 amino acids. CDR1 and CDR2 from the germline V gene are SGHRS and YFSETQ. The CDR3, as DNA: TGCGCCAGCAGCCTAAGCACAGATACGCAGTATTTT. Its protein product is CASSLSTDTQYF.

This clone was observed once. CDR3 nucleotides: TGCAGCGCCGGCCGACTAGCGGGGTATAATGAGCAGTTCTTC. Translated: CSAGRLAGYNEQFF. V is TRBV29-1 and J is TRBJ2-1, with 11 bases identical to TRBD2. Germline V gene lookup returns CDR1 SQVTM and CDR2 ANQGSEA. The V and J ends lost 7 bases and 7 bases, in that order; junction bases with no gene match: 9. The CDR3 consists of 14 residues.

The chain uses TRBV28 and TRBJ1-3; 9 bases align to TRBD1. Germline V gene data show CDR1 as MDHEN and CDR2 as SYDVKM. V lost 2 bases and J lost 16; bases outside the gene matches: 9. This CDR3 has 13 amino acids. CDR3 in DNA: TGTGCCAGCAGTTTACCCAGGACAGGGGCGTTTTATTTT. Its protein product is CASSLPRTGAFYF. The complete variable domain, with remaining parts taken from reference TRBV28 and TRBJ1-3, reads DVKVTQSSRYLVKRTGEKVFLECVQDMDHENMFWYRQDPGLGLRLIYFSYDVKMKEKGDIPEGYSVSREKKERFSLILESASTNQTSMYLCASSLPRTGAFYFGEGSWLTVV.

The CDR3 here is CASSPETSGGYEQYF. The CDR3 DNA follows: TGTGCCAGCAGTCCCGAGACTAGCGGGGGTTACGAGCAGTACTTC. V gene TRBV6-5 combines with J gene TRBJ2-7; 12 nucleotides match TRBD2. Germline CDR1 MNHEY, CDR2 SVGAGI. The V segment lost 5 bases and the J segment 4 bases; nucleotides outside the gene matches: 6. The CDR3 is 15 residues long.

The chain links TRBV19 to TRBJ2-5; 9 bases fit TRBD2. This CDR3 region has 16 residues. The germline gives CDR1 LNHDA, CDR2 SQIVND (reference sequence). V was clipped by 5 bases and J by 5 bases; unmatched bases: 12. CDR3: CASSGGSGGSDETQYF. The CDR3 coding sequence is TGTGCCAGTAGTGGGGGTAGCGGGGGTTCGGATGAGACCCAGTACTTC.

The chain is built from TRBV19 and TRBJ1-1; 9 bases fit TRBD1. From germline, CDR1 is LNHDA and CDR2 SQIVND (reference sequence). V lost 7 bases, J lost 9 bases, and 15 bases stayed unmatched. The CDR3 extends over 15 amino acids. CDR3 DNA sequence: TGTGCCAGTACGAACCTGGGACAGGGCGTAATACAAGCTTTCTTT. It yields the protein CASTNLGQGVIQAFF.

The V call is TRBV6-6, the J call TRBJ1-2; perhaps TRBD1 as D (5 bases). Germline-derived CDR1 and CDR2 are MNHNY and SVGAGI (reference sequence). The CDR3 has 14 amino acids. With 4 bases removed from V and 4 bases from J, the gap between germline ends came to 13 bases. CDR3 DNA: TGTGCCAGCAGTTCGGGACGGGAGATCTATGGCTACACCTTC. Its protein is CASSSGREIYGYTF.

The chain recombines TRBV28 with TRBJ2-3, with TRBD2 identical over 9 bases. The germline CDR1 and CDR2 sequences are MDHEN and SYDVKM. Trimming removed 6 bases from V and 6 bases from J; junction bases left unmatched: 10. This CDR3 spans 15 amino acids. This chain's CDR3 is CASSTRRGGLDTQYF. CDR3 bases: TGTGCCAGCAGCACCCGGCGGGGGGGCCTCGATACGCAGTATTTT.

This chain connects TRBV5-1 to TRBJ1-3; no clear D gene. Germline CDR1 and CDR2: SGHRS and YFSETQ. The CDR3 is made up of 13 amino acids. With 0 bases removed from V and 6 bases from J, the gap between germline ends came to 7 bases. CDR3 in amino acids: CASSLVGANTIYF. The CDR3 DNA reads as TGCGCCAGCAGCTTGGTAGGAGCAAACACCATATATTTT.

The CDR3: CASSTTGGVHQPQHF. In DNA form, the CDR3 reads TGTGCCAGCAGCACCACAGGGGGTGTTCATCAGCCCCAGCATTTT. The chain has TRBV7-2 and TRBJ1-5; 8 bases are a match to TRBD1. Germline V gene data show CDR1 as SGHTA and CDR2 as FQGNSA. Trimming cost V 5 bases and J 5 bases; bases outside gene matches: 8. The CDR3 extends over 15 amino acids.

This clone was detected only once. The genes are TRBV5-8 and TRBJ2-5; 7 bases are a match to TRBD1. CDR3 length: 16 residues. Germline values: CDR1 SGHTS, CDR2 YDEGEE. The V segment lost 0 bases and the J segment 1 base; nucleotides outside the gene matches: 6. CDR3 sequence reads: CASSLGPAGGQETQYF. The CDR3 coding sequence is TGTGCCAGCAGCTTGGGTCCGGCAGGGGGCCAAGAGACCCAGTACTTC.

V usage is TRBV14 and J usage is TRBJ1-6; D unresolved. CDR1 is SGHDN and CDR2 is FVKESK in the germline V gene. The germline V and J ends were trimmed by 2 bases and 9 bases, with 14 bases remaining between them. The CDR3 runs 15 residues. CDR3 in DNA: TGTGCCAGCAGCCAATTGGCTACTTCGGGTTCACCCCTCCACTTT. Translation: CASSQLATSGSPLHF. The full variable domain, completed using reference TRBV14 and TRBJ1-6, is EAGVTQFPSHSVIEKGQTVTLRCDPISGHDNLYWYRRVMGKEIKFLLHFVKESKQDESGMPNNRFLAERTGGTYSTLKVQPAELEDSGVYFCASSQLATSGSPLHFGNGTRLTVT.

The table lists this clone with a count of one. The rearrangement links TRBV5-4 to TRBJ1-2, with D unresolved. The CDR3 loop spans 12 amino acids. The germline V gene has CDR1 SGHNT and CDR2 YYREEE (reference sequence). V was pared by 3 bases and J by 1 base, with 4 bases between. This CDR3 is CASSSGNYGYTF. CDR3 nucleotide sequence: TGTGCCAGCAGCTCGGGTAACTATGGCTACACCTTC.

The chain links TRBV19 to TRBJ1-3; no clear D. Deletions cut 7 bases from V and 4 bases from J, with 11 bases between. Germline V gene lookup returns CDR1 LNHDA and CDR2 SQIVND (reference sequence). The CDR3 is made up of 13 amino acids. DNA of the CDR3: TGTGCCAGTACGGAGTTTCTGGGAAACACCATATATTTT. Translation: CASTEFLGNTIYF. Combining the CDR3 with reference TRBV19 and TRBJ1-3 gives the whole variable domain DGGITQSPKYLFRKEGQNVTLSCEQNLNHDAMYWYRQDPGQGLRLIYYSQIVNDFQKGDIAEGYSVSREKKESFPLTVTSAQKNPTAFYLCASTEFLGNTIYFGEGSWLTVV.

The CDR3 spells CASSFGTGTGQQKLFF. In DNA form, the CDR3 reads TGTGCCAGCAGTTTCGGCACCGGGACAGGGCAACAAAAACTGTTTTTT. The chain links TRBV6-6 to TRBJ1-4; 9 nucleotides align to TRBD1. CDR1 MNHNY and CDR2 SVGAGI come from the germline V gene (reference sequence). The trim removed 4 bases at V and 9 bases at J, leaving 12 bases unmatched. The CDR3 covers 16 residues.

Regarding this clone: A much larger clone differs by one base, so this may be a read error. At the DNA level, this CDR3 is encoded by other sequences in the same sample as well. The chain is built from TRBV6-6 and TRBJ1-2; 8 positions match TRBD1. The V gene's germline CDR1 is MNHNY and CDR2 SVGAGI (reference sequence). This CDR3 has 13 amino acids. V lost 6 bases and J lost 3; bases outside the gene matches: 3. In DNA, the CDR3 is TGTGCCAGCAGCCCGACAGGGGACTATGGCTACACCTTC. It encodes CASSPTGDYGYTF.

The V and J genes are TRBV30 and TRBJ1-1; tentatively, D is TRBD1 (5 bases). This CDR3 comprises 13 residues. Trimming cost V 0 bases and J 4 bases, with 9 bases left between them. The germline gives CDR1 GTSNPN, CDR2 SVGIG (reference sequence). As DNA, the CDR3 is TGTGCCTGGAGTGTACGGGGGGTCACTGAAGCTTTCTTT. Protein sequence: CAWSVRGVTEAFF.

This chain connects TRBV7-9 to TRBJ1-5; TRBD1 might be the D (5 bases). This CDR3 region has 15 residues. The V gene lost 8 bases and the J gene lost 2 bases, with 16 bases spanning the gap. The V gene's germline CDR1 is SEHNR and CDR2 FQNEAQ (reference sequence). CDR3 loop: CASSPRGIGNQPQHF. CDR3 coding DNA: TGTGCCAGCTCCCCGCGGGGGATCGGCAATCAGCCCCAGCATTTT.

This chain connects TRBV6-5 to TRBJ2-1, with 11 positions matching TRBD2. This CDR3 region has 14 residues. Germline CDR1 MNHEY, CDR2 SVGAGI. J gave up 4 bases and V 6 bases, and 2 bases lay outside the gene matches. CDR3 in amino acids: CASSRTSGYNEQFF. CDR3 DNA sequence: TGTGCCAGCAGCCGGACTAGCGGGTACAATGAGCAGTTCTTC.

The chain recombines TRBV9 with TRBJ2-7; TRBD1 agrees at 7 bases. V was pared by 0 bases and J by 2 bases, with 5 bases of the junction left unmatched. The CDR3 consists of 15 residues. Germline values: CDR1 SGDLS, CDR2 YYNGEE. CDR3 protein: CASSVDPGTAYEQYF. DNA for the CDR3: TGTGCCAGCAGCGTAGACCCTGGGACAGCCTACGAGCAGTACTTC.

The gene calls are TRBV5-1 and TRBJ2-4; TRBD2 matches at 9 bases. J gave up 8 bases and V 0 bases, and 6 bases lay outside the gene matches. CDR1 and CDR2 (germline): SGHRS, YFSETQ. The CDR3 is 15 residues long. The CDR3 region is CASSLGGTSTDIQYF. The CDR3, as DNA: TGCGCCAGCAGCTTGGGGGGGACTAGCACTGACATTCAGTACTTC.

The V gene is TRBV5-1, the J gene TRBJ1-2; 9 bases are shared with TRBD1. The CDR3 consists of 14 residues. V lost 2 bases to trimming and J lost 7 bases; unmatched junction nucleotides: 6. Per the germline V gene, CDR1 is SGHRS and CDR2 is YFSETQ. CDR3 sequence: CASSFTGGAGGYTF. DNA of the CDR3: TGCGCCAGCAGCTTCACAGGGGGCGCGGGTGGCTACACCTTC.

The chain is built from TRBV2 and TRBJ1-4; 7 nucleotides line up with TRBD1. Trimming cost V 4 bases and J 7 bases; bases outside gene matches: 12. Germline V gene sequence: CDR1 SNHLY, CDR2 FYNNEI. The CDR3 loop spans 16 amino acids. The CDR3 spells CASSGIDGTAFEKLFF. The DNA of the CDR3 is TGTGCCAGCAGTGGAATAGATGGGACAGCTTTTGAAAAACTGTTTTTT.

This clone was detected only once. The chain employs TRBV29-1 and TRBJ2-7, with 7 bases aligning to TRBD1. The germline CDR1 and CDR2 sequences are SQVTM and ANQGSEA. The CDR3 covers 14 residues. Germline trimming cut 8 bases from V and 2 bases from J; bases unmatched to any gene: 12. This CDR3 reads CSLLTDRPPYEQYF. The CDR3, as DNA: TGCAGCCTCTTGACGGACAGGCCCCCCTACGAGCAGTACTTC.

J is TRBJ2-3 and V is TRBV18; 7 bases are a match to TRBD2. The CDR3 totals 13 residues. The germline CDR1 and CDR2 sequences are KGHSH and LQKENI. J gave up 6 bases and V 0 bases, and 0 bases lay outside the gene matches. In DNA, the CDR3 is TGTGCCAGCTCACCACCTAGCGGGGATACGCAGTATTTT. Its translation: CASSPPSGDTQYF.

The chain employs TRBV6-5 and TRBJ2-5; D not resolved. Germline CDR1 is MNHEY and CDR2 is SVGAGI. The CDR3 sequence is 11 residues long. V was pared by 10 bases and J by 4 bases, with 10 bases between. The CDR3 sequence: CATALAETQYF. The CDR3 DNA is TGTGCCACAGCTTTAGCAGAGACCCAGTACTTC.